The rows below give T cell receptor beta chains drawn from one sample of a study of liver allograft versus peripheral blood T cells. TCRdb processed the reads anew with MiXCR; each CDR3 protein has one entry. Among a few thousand distinct CDR3 sequences, roughly 17% were seen once, and the ten largest hold 6% to 7%. These receptors came from a human patient who had a liver transplant. Some of the T cells might come from the graft donor. CDR3s include the opening cysteine and the closing phenylalanine or tryptophan. A D gene is named only where the DNA matches it firmly. Clone size is given for some rows only: seen once, a few or many times, or a class if the clone is expanded.

clone size	CDR3 length	D gene	V gene	J gene	CDR3 DNA	CDR3 protein
few	13	-	TRBV11-2	TRBJ1-2	TGTGCCAGCAGCCTAGAGGGGAACTATGGCTACACCTTC	CASSLEGNYGYTF
few	16	-	TRBV3-1	TRBJ2-7	TGTGCCAGCAGCCAAGATCCCGTCGCCAGCTCCTACGAGCAGTACTTC	CASSQDPVASSYEQYF
medium-sized	13	-	TRBV27	TRBJ2-7	TGTGCCAGCAGGCGGGCTGGGGGGCCTAAGCAGTACTTC	CASRRAGGPKQYF
medium-sized	14	-	TRBV14	TRBJ1-6	TGTGCCAGCAGCCAAGCCCGGGGCGGCGCACCCCTCCACTTT	CASSQARGGAPLHF
medium-sized	13	-	TRBV19	TRBJ2-1	TGTGCCAGTAATCGGGGGGCAGGCAATGAGCAGTTCTTC	CASNRGAGNEQFF
medium-sized	16	-	TRBV6-5	TRBJ2-5	TGTGCCAGCAGTTACTCGAGGCCCGGGGCCCAAGAGACCCAGTACTTC	CASSYSRPGAQETQYF
few	17	TRBD2	TRBV14	TRBJ2-5	TGTGCCAGCAGCCAAGGGACTAGCTCGCCCATCCAAGAGACCCAGTACTTC	CASSQGTSSPIQETQYF
-	13	TRBD1	TRBV20-1	TRBJ2-5	TGCAGTGCTAGGAAGGACAGGTCCGGGACCCAGTACTTC	CSARKDRSGTQYF
medium-sized	12	-	TRBV28	TRBJ2-2	TGTGCCAGCAGCAGCTACACCGGGGAGCTGTTTTTT	CASSSYTGELFF
few	11	-	TRBV12-3/TRBV12-4	TRBJ2-3	TGTGCCAGCAGTTTGGCAGATACGCAGTATTTT	CASSLADTQYF
medium-sized	14	-	TRBV5-6	TRBJ2-7	TGTGCCAGCAGCTGGGGGGCCGCCAACTACGAGCAGTACTTC	CASSWGAANYEQYF
-	15	-	TRBV9	TRBJ1-6	TGTGCCAGCAGCGTAGAAGGGACGGAGGGTGCGCCCCTCCACTTT	CASSVEGTEGAPLHF
-	19	TRBD1	TRBV5-1	TRBJ1-2	TGCGCCAGCAGCTTGGAAGGGACAGAAAGCCCCTTCTCTCGCTATGGCTACACCTTC	CASSLEGTESPFSRYGYTF
medium-sized	14	TRBD1	TRBV30	TRBJ2-7	TGTGCCTGGAGTGTTAAGGGACAGGGGAGGGAGCAGTACTTC	CAWSVKGQGREQYF
medium-sized	19	TRBD1	TRBV12-3/TRBV12-4	TRBJ2-6	TGTGCCAGCAGTCCCCCCCGAACAGGGGTAAGCTCTGGGGCCAACGTCCTGACTTTC	CASSPPRTGVSSGANVLTF
few	13	TRBD1	TRBV5-6	TRBJ2-5	TGTGCCAGCAGCCGCGGACAGGGGGAGACCCAGTACTTC	CASSRGQGETQYF
-	12	-	TRBV5-5	TRBJ2-1	TGTGCCAGCTCAGACTGGGTCTTTGAGCAGTTCTTC	CASSDWVFEQFF
medium-sized	15	TRBD1	TRBV19	TRBJ2-7	TGTGCCAGTAGTACAGCCCGGACAGGGCGGCACGAGCAGTACTTC	CASSTARTGRHEQYF